These 20 T cell receptor beta chains originate from one sample sequenced in a study of T cells in Graves' hyperthyroidism and ophthalmopathy. Amplified TCR beta CDR3 regions derived from RNA transcripts. First-round RT-PCR with HTBI primers amplified the TCR CDR3 region. In TCRdb, the multiplex PCR reads were re-called with MiXCR into one record per CDR3 protein. The sample lists hundreds of thousands of distinct CDR3 sequences, about 45% occurring once. Material for sequencing was peripheral blood or thyroid tissue (not recorded which). The receptor source for this set is an adult man with Graves' disease, either hyperthyroidism or ophthalmopathy (not recorded which).

This clonotype was picked up one time. A read error may produce the germline difference seen at one junction end. V gene TRBV10-3 combines with J gene TRBJ1-2; weak D call: TRBD1 (6 bases). Germline CDR1 reads ENHRY; CDR2 reads SYGVKD. This CDR3 region has 14 residues. The CDR3 DNA reads TGTGCCACCAGTCCTGCCGGGACAATCTATGGCTACACCTTC. This codes for CATSPAGTIYGYTF.

The J gene is TRBJ1-3, the V gene TRBV20-1; 8 nucleotides line up with TRBD1. J gave up 4 bases and V 0 bases, and 5 bases lay outside the gene matches. The CDR3 is 15 amino acids. The germline CDR1 and CDR2 sequences are DFQATT and SNEGSKA (reference sequence). This CDR3 reads CSARDGQGWGNTIYF. In DNA form, the CDR3 reads TGCAGTGCTAGAGATGGACAGGGTTGGGGAAACACCATATATTTT.

About this clonotype: A much bigger clone sits one base away, suggesting this may be a read error. The chain couples TRBV24-1 to TRBJ1-2; D is ambiguous. In germline, CDR1 is KGHDR, CDR2 SFDVKD. This CDR3 is 13 amino acids long. The CDR3 DNA reads TGTGCCATCAGTGAGACGTGGACCTATGGCTACACCTTC. Its translation: CAISETWTYGYTF.

This clonotype was counted many times. The V call is TRBV20-1, the J call TRBJ2-5, with unresolved D. Trimming stripped 1 base from V and 0 bases from J, with 6 bases between. Germline V CDR1 and CDR2: DFQATT, SNEGSKA (reference sequence). This CDR3 has 13 amino acids. The CDR3 region has the DNA TGCAGTGCTAGAGGTGGCTACCAAGAGACCCAGTACTTC. This sequence encodes CSARGGYQETQYF.

This clonotype came up many times. The chain combines TRBV7-8 with TRBJ1-5; D is possibly TRBD1 (6 bases). The CDR3 loop spans 14 amino acids. V lost 3 bases to trimming and J lost 3 bases, with 9 bases between them. Germline-derived CDR1 and CDR2 are SGHVS and FQNEAQ. CDR3 in DNA: TGTGCCAGCAGCTTTAGGACAGACAATCAGCCCCAGCATTTT. As protein: CASSFRTDNQPQHF.

In this sample, this clonotype turned up many times. This chain links TRBV4-1 with TRBJ1-4; D remains ambiguous. Germline V CDR1 and CDR2: MGHRA, YSYEKL. Trimming shortened V by 1 base and J by 7 bases, and 7 bases separated the two germline ends. CDR3 length equals 13 residues. CDR3 nucleotide sequence: TGCGCCAGCAGCCAAGTCTACTCTGAAAAACTGTTTTTT. It translates to CASSQVYSEKLFF.

A remark on this clonotype: At one end, the junction sequence differs from germline, possibly due to a read error. The chain uses TRBV7-9 and TRBJ2-2; weak D call: TRBD2 (6 bases). The germline V gene has CDR1 SEHNR and CDR2 FQNEAQ (reference sequence). This CDR3 is 15 amino acids long. CDR3 DNA sequence: TGTGCCAGCAGCTTAGAAGGGGATCGTGGCGGGGTGCTGTTTTTT. Translating gives CASSLEGDRGGVLFF.

This rearrangement joins TRBV11-2 to TRBJ1-6; 8 positions match TRBD1. V shed 6 bases and J 7 bases; nucleotides not matched to a gene: 5. Looked up from germline, CDR1 is SGHAT and CDR2 is FQNNGV. The CDR3 is 14 residues long. The CDR3 DNA reads as TGTGCCAGCAGACGGGACAGGACAAATTCACCCCTCCACTTT. It is translated as CASRRDRTNSPLHF.

The CDR3 spells CSVSTGFGTYEQYF. In DNA form, the CDR3 reads TGCAGCGTTTCAACAGGGTTCGGGACCTACGAGCAGTACTTC. The chain employs TRBV29-1 and TRBJ2-7, with D tentatively TRBD1 (6 bases). This CDR3 comprises 14 residues. Per germline, CDR1 SQVTM and CDR2 ANQGSEA. V lost 5 bases and J lost 2, with 16 bases in between.

This clonotype occurred many times. The chain links TRBV30 to TRBJ1-1; perhaps TRBD1 as D (5 bases). Deletions cut 7 bases from V and 3 bases from J, with 9 bases between. This CDR3 comprises 11 residues. In germline, CDR1 is GTSNPN, CDR2 SVGIG (reference sequence). For the CDR3, the DNA is TGTGCCTCGGGACGGGACACTGAAGCTTTCTTT. The encoded protein is CASGRDTEAFF.

This clonotype has at least ten counts. CDR3 protein: CAISPDRGQVGELFF. The CDR3 region has the DNA TGTGCCATCAGCCCTGACCGGGGGCAGGTCGGGGAGCTGTTTTTT. The chain has TRBV6-5 and TRBJ2-2, with D perhaps assigned TRBD1 or TRBD2 (6 bases each). The CDR3 runs to 15 residues. Germline assignment: CDR1 MNHEY and CDR2 SVGAGI. Trimming removed 10 bases from V and 7 bases from J, with 22 bases in between.

The table lists this clonotype with a few counts. V gene TRBV19 combines with J gene TRBJ1-5, with 8 bases matching TRBD1. CDR3 length: 15 residues. The junction had 7 bases not matched to a gene; V was cut back by 6 bases and J by 3 bases. In germline, CDR1 is LNHDA, CDR2 SQIVND (reference sequence). CDR3 DNA: TGTGCCAGTAGAAATGAGACAGGGGTCAATCAGCCCCAGCATTTT. This codes for CASRNETGVNQPQHF.

The chain couples TRBV29-1 to TRBJ2-2; D unclear. The CDR3 spans 15 residues. Trimming removed 4 bases from V and 0 bases from J, with 12 bases in between. Germline lookup yields CDR1 SQVTM and CDR2 ANQGSEA. The CDR3 sequence: CSVAVRLANTGELFF. For the CDR3, the DNA is TGCAGCGTTGCAGTAAGGCTAGCGAACACCGGGGAGCTGTTTTTT.

Comment on this clonotype: A clone one base away is much larger, so this may be a read error. This chain links TRBV19 with TRBJ2-5, with TRBD1 matching 9 bases. Germline V gives CDR1 LNHDA, CDR2 SQIVND (reference sequence). After removal of 9 bases from V and 4 bases from J, the junction contained 15 bases not matched to a gene. The CDR3 has 16 residues. CDR3 sequence reads: CASSPHGQGTRETQYF. CDR3 sequence (DNA): TGTGCCAGCAGCCCGCATGGACAGGGGACACGAGAGACCCAGTACTTC. The full variable domain, rest sourced from reference TRBV19 and TRBJ2-5, is DGGITQSPKYLFRKEGQNVTLSCEQNLNHDAMYWYRQDPGQGLRLIYYSQIVNDFQKGDIAEGYSVSREKKESFPLTVTSAQKNPTAFYLCASSPHGQGTRETQYFGPGTRLLVL.

There are a few counts of this clonotype. The J gene is TRBJ1-3, the V gene TRBV9, with a weak D call TRBD1 (6 bases). Per germline, CDR1 SGDLS and CDR2 YYNGEE. This CDR3 spans 16 amino acids. The germline V and J ends were trimmed by 3 bases and 0 bases, with 13 bases remaining between them. CDR3 nucleotides: TGTGCCAGCAGCGCCACAGGGAAAGACTCTGGAAACACCATATATTTT. Protein: CASSATGKDSGNTIYF.

This chain joins TRBV2 and TRBJ1-1; D unresolved. In germline, CDR1 is SNHLY, CDR2 FYNNEI. The V gene lost 5 bases and the J gene lost 4 bases, with 23 bases spanning the gap. The CDR3 length is 17 residues. The CDR3 nucleotides are TGTGCCAGCAGTTTATCGTTTAGGAGGCTACGTGGCACTGAAGCTTTCTTT. Translation gives CASSLSFRRLRGTEAFF.

The CDR3 nucleotides are TGTGCTAGTGGTTTGGGGAGCAATCAGCCCCAGCATTTT. As protein: CASGLGSNQPQHF. The chain recombines TRBV12-5 with TRBJ1-5, with D uncertain. The V gene lost 1 base and the J gene lost 1 base, with 2 bases spanning the gap. The length of the CDR3 is 13 residues. Germline lookup yields CDR1 LGHNT and CDR2 FRNRAP. Complete variable domain (other parts from reference TRBV12-5 and TRBJ1-5): DARVTQTPRHKVTEMGQEVTMRCQPILGHNTVFWYRQTMMQGLELLAYFRNRAPLDDSGMPKDRFSAEMPDATLATLKIQPSEPRDSAVYFCASGLGSNQPQHFGDGTRLSIL.

The chain has TRBV7-9 and TRBJ2-5; 7 bases are a match to TRBD2. CDR1 is SEHNR, CDR2 FQNEAQ, per germline (reference sequence). The V segment lost 4 bases and the J segment 5 bases; nucleotides outside the gene matches: 7. The CDR3 covers 14 residues. The CDR3 reads CASSSRAGLETQYF. For the CDR3, the DNA is TGTGCCAGCAGCTCACGAGCGGGATTGGAGACCCAGTACTTC.

In its sample, this clonotype was seen many times. CDR3 DNA: TGTGCCAGCAGTAAACGGACAGGCAACTATGGCTACACCTTC. It specifies CASSKRTGNYGYTF. The rearrangement uses TRBV6-5 and TRBJ1-2, with 7 bases matching TRBD1. Germline V CDR1 and CDR2: MNHEY, SVGAGI. The CDR3 contains 14 residues. With 5 bases clipped from V and 2 bases from J, the junction kept 5 bases outside the gene matches.

The genes are TRBV15 and TRBJ1-6; 8 bases are a match to TRBD1. The trim removed 4 bases at V and 13 bases at J, leaving 9 bases unmatched. Germline loops: CDR1 LNHNV, CDR2 YYDKDF (reference sequence). This CDR3 contains 14 residues. CDR3 sequence (DNA): TGTGCCACCAGCATGACAGGGGACAATCAGCCCCTCCACTTT. This codes for CATSMTGDNQPLHF.